This T cell receptor (beta chain) was identified during a study of blood T cell repertoires in COVID-19 (dated by TCRdb to between 2020 and 2021). In terms of the full investigation: Samples from collaborators originated in the United States, Italy and Spain and spanned both the acute and convalescent phases of COVID-19. The prospective study material was composed of cDNA or gDNA derived from T cells, B-cell-depleted T cells, or PBMCs. Deeply sampled blood TCRbeta repertoires from subjects exposed to, actively infected with, or recovered from COVID-19 were included in the dataset. The repertoires were made available in a free public database intended to serve as a resource for research on the immune response to SARS-CoV-2. Samples were obtained from the ongoing ImmuneRACE study (first 160 participants) and from about 1,300 subjects provided by 6 global collaborators. Sample metadata almost always included a de-identified subject ID, COVID-19 status, age in years and sex. Where available, HLA class I and class II types were obtained from metadata supplied by the sample provider rather than from assay-based typing. The research as a whole found: How much clinical and demographic metadata was included differed by source and by participant, and the metadata was provided uncurated.

This clone is deemed medium-sized (0.01 to 0.1%). The specificity of this receptor is unknown. Per-base qualities were not stored, and no clone one base away is much larger. Each collaborating institution followed its own protocols to collect whole blood in K2EDTA tubes. For TCRbeta analysis, collaborator samples were shipped as frozen whole blood, as isolated PBMCs, or as DNA extracted from either sample type. TCRbeta CDR3 regions were amplified from genomic DNA by means of the immunoSEQ Assay, a bias-controlled multiplex PCR. The source study handled its data this way. The number of nucleated cells in each sample was estimated by amplification of reference gene primers within the assay. Sequence reads were collapsed and filtered to measure the absolute abundance of every unique TCRbeta CDR3 rearrangement. For each sample, productive Simpson clonality was calculated as the square root of Simpson's diversity index across productive rearrangements. TCRdb carries this immuneACCESS record with in-frame sequences only. Its versions omit some clonotypes, under half of them owing to an unresolved V gene in the studies checked, with the rest unexplained. The V and J calls and clone size are taken from that table; D and trimming were inferred from the DNA. A total of 250,000 to 300,000 clones appear in this sample, 88% of them only once. 0.8% of the sample comes from the top ten.

Its CDR3 holds 14 amino acids, cysteine through phenylalanine. The entry retains the CDR3 DNA only, 42 bases that are in frame from base 1. Between the V and J ends, shortened by 5 bases and 4 bases respectively, the junction contains 9 bases. The germline V gene provides CDR1 SGHVS and CDR2 FNYEAQ. The origin of this receptor is a woman between 25 and 40 years old with acute or convalescent COVID-19. The sequencing sample was made of peripheral blood. The rearranged segments are TRBV7-6 and TRBJ1-6, and TRBD1 may be the D gene, going by 5 matching bases. For the CDR3, the sequence is CASSRQSYNSPLHF. The nucleotide sequence reads TGTGCCAGCAGCCGACAGAGTTATAATTCACCCCTCCACTTT.